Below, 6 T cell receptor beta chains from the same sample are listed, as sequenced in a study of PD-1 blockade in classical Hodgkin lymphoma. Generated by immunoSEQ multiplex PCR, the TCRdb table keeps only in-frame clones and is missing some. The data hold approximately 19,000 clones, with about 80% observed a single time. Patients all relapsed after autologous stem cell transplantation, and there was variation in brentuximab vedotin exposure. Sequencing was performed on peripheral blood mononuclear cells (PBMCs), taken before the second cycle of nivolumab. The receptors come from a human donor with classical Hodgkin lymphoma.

In DNA form, the CDR3 reads TGTGCCAGCAGTTACAGTCCGGGTCGAAACACCATATATTTT. Translated, it gives CASSYSPGRNTIYF. The rearrangement joins TRBV6-5 to TRBJ1-3, with D uncertain. CDR1 is MNHEY and CDR2 is SVGAGI in the germline V gene. The CDR3 is 14 amino acids. Deletions cut 2 bases from V and 5 bases from J, with 10 bases between.

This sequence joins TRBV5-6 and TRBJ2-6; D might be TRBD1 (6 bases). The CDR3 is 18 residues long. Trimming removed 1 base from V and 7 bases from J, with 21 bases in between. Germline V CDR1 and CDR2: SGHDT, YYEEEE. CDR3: CASSLPRGRDWLANVLTF. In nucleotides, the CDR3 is TGTGCCAGCAGCTTGCCCAGGGGAAGGGATTGGCTTGCCAACGTCCTGACTTTC. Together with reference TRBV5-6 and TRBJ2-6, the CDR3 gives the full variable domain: DAGVTQSPTHLIKTRGQQVTLRCSPKSGHDTVSWYQQALGQGPQFIFQYYEEEERQRGNFPDRFSGHQFPNYSSELNVNALLLGDSALYLCASSLPRGRDWLANVLTFGAGSRLTVL.

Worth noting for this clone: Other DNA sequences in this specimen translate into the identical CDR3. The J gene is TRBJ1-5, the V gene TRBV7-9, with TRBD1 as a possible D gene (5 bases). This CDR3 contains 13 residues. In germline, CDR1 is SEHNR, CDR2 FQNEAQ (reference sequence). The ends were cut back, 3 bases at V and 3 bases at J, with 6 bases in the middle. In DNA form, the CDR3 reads TGTGCCAGCAGCTTGGGACCCAATCAGCCCCAGCATTTT. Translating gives CASSLGPNQPQHF.

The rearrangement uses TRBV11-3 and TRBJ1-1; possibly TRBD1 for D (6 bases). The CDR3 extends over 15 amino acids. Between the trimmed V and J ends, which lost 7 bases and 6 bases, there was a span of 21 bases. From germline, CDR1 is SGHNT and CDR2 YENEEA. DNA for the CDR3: TGTGCCAGCACCCCCTGGGGGGCGAAAGAGCCTGAAGCTTTCTTT. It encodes CASTPWGAKEPEAFF. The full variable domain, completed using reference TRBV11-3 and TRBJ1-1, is EAGVVQSPRYKIIEKKQPVAFWCNPISGHNTLYWYLQNLGQGPELLIRYENEEAVDDSQLPKDRFSAERLKGVDSTLKIQPAELGDSAVYLCASTPWGAKEPEAFFGQGTRLTVV.

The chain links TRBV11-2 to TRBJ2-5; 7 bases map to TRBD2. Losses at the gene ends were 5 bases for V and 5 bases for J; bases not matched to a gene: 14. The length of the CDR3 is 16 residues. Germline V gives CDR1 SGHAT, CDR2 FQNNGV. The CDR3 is CASSPAWAGVGETQYF. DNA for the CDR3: TGTGCCAGCAGCCCCGCCTGGGCGGGAGTAGGGGAGACCCAGTACTTC.

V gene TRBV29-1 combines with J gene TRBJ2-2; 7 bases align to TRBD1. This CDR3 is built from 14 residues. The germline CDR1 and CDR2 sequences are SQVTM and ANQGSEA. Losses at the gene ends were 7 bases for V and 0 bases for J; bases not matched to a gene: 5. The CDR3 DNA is TGCAGCGCAGGGACAGCGACGAACACCGGGGAGCTGTTTTTT. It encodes CSAGTATNTGELFF.